This T cell receptor beta chain was identified in a study of T cells in Graves' hyperthyroidism and ophthalmopathy. This clonotype occurred many times. The source material, RNA transcripts, was used to amplify TCR beta CDR3 regions. The primer set for the first-round RT-PCR of the TCR CDR3 was HTBI. Each CDR3 protein is one row after TCRdb ran MiXCR on the multiplex PCR reads. The data contain about 360,000 distinct CDR3 sequences, about a fifth of them singletons. The sequence was collected from a woman under 30 with Graves' hyperthyroidism. The sample taken for sequencing was blood.

CDR3 residues: CSVEGRVATEAFF. The CDR3 region has the DNA TGCAGCGTTGAGGGGAGGGTGGCCACTGAAGCTTTCTTT. V gene TRBV29-1 combines with J gene TRBJ1-1; D is unresolved. CDR3 length equals 13 residues. CDR1 is SQVTM, CDR2 ANQGSEA, per germline. Deletions cut 3 bases from V and 4 bases from J, with 12 bases between.